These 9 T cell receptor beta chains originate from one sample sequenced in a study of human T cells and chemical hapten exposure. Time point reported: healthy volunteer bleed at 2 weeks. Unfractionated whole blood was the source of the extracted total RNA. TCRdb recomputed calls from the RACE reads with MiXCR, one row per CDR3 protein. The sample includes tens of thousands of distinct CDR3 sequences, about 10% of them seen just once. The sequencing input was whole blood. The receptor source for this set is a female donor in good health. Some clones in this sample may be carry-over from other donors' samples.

The CDR3 region is CAIRPGGSVKNIQYF. The CDR3 DNA reads as TGTGCCATCAGGCCTGGCGGGAGTGTCAAAAACATTCAGTACTTC. This chain joins TRBV10-3 and TRBJ2-4; 7 nucleotides align to TRBD2. The CDR3 runs 15 residues. V shed 6 bases, J shed 3 bases, and the junction held 8 bases outside the gene matches. Germline V gene lookup returns CDR1 ENHRY and CDR2 SYGVKD.

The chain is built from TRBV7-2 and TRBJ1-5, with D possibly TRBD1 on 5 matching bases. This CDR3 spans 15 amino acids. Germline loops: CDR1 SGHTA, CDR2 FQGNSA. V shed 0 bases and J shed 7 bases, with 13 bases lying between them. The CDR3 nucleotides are TGTGCCAGCAGCTTAGCGGGGACGGCGAGCCAGCCCCAGCATTTT. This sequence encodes CASSLAGTASQPQHF.

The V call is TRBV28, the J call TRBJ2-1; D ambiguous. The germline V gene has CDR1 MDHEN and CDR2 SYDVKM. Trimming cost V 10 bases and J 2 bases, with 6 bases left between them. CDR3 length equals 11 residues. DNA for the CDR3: TGTGCCATTGACGCCTACAATGAGCAGTTCTTC. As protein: CAIDAYNEQFF.

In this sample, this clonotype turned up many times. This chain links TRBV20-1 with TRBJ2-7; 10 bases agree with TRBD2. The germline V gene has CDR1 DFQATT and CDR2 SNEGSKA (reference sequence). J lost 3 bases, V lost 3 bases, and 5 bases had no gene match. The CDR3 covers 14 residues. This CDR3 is CSARFLAGGYEQYF. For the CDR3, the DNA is TGCAGTGCTAGGTTTTTAGCGGGAGGCTACGAGCAGTACTTC.

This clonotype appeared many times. The CDR3 DNA reads as TGTGCCATCAGTGACCCCCAACTCCGGGCCTACGAGCAGTACTTC. Its translation is CAISDPQLRAYEQYF. The rearrangement links TRBV10-3 to TRBJ2-7; D not resolved. Germline CDR1 is ENHRY and CDR2 is SYGVKD. Trimming took 3 bases from V and 2 from J, leaving 14 bases between them. The CDR3 spans 15 residues.

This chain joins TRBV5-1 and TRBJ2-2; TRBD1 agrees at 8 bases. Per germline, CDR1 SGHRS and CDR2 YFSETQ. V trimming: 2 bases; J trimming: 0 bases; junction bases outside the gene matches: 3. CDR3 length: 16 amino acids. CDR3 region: CASSLPGQANTGELFF. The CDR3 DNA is TGCGCCAGCAGCTTACCGGGACAGGCGAACACCGGGGAGCTGTTTTTT.

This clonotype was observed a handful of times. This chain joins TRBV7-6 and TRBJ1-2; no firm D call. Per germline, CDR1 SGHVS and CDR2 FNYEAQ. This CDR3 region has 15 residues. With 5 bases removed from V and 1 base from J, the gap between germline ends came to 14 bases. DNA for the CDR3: TGTGCCAGCAGCCCCGAGTCCGCACATAACTATGGCTACACCTTC. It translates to CASSPESAHNYGYTF. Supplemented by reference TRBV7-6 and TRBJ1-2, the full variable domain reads GAGVSQSPRYKVTKRGQDVALRCDPISGHVSLYWYRQALGQGPEFLTYFNYEAQQDKSGLPNDRFSAERPEGSISTLTIQRTEQRDSAMYRCASSPESAHNYGYTFGSGTRLTVV.

The CDR3 DNA reads TGTGCCAGCAGCGTAAGCAGCCCTGGAAACACCATATATTTT. It yields the protein CASSVSSPGNTIYF. The chain links TRBV9 to TRBJ1-3; no firm D call. V lost 1 base, J lost 2 bases, and 7 bases lay in between. The CDR3 is made up of 14 amino acids. The germline CDR1 and CDR2 sequences are SGDLS and YYNGEE.

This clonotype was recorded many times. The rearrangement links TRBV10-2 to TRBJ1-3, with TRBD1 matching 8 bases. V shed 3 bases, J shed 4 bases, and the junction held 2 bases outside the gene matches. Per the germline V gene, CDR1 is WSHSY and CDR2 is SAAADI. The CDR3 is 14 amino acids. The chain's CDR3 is CASSEGQGGNTIYF. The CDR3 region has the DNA TGCGCCAGCAGTGAAGGACAGGGAGGAAACACCATATATTTT.